This entry features one T cell receptor beta chain sequence. Its antigen remains unidentified. Time point reported: persistent/refractory GD, antithyroid drugs over 5 years with positive TRAb. Construction of the TCR library relied on RNA isolated from PBMCs. The patients included were those that came from an endocrinology department in Xi'an, China. Both iRepertoire HTBI primers and Arm-PCR of CDR3 regions were used to build the TCR beta libraries. In the original analysis: Spanning all samples, the identified segments comprised approximately 60 TRBV and some 15 TRBJ. A single record per CDR3 protein comes from TCRdb applying MiXCR to the multiplex PCR reads. TCRdb assigned the V and J calls; the authors' analysis was not used. This sample carries 500,000 to 800,000 distinct CDR3 sequences, around 30% of them seen once, and the ten largest clones take 40% to 55%. This specimen belongs to a study of regulatory T cells in long-lasting Graves disease.

Points from the study as a whole: Relative to new patients (roughly 1,000), persistent patients exhibited greater sharing of public clonotypes (approximately 2,500).

Material: peripheral blood mononuclear cells (PBMCs), obtained when the disease was refractory, from a patient treated with antithyroid drugs. The TCR was taken from a female donor with Graves disease.

CDR3 residues: CASSLETGGLNTEAFF. The CDR3 coding sequence is TGTGCCAGCAGCTTAGAGACAGGGGGTTTGAACACTGAAGCTTTCTTT. The rearrangement joins TRBV7-9 to TRBJ1-1; 9 bases map to TRBD1. Germline trimming cut 1 base from V and 0 bases from J; bases unmatched to any gene: 3. Per the germline V gene, CDR1 is SEHNR and CDR2 is FQNEAQ (reference sequence). The CDR3 extends over 16 amino acids.